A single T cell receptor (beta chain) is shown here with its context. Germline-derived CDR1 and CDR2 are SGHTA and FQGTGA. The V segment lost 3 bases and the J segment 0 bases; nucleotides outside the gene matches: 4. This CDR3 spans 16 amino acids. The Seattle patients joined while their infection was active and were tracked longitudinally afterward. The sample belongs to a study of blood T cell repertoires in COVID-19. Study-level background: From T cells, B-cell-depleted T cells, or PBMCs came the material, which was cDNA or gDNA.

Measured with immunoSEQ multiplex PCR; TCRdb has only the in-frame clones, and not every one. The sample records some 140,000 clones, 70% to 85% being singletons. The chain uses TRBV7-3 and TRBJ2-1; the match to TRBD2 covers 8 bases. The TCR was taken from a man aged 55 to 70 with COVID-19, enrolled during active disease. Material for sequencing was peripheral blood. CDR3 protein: CASSFLAGSSYNEQFF. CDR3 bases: TGTGCCAGCAGCTTCCTAGCGGGTAGCTCCTACAATGAGCAGTTCTTC.